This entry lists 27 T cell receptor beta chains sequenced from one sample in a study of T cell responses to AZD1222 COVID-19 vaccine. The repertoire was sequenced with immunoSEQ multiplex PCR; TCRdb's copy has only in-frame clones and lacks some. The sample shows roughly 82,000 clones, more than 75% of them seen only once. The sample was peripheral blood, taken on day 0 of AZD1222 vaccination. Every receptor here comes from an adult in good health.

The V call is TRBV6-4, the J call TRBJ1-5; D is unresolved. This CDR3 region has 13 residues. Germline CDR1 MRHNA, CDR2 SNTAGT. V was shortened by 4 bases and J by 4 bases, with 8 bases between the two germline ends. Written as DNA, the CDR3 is TGTGCCAGCAGTGCCGTCTCGAATCAGCCCCAGCATTTT. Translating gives CASSAVSNQPQHF.

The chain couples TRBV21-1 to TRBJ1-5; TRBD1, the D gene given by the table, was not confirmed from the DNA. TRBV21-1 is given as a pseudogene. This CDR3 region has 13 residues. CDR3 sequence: CASSPAGCQPQHF. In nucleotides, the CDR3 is TGTGCCAGCAGCCCCGCAGGATGTCAGCCCCAGCATTTT.

CDR3 sequence: CASSQARAADTQYF. CDR3 DNA sequence: TGTGCCAGCAGCCAAGCCAGGGCTGCAGATACGCAGTATTTT. The chain joins TRBV3-1 (or the pseudogene TRBV3-2) to TRBJ2-3; a weak D match, TRBD1 (5 bases). CDR1 is LGHDT and CDR2 is YNNKEL in the germline V gene (reference sequence). The CDR3 runs to 14 residues. Trimming cost V 1 base and J 4 bases, with 9 bases left between them.

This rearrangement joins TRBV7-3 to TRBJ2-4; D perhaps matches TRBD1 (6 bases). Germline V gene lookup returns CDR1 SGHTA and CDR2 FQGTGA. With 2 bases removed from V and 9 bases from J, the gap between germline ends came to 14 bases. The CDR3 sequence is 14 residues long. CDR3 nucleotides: TGTGCCAGCAGCTTACGTGCAGGGGACGGCATTCAGTACTTC. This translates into CASSLRAGDGIQYF.

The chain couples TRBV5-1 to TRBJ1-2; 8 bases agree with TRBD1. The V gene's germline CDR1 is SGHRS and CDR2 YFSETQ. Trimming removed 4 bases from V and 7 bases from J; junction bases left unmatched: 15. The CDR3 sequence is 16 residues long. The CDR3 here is CASSQGSGGAESGYTF. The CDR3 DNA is TGCGCCAGCAGCCAAGGTTCAGGGGGCGCTGAAAGTGGCTACACCTTC.

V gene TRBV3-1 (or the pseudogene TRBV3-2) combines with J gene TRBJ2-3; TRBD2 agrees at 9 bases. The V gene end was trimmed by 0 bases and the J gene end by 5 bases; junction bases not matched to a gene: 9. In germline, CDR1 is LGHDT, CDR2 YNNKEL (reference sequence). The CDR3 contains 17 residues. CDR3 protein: CASSQDRAGGHGDTQYF. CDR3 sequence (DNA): TGTGCCAGCAGCCAAGATCGAGCGGGGGGCCACGGAGATACGCAGTATTTT.

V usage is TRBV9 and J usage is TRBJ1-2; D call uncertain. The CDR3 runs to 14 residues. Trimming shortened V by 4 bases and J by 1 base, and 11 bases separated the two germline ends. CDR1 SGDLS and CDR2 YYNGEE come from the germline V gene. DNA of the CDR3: TGTGCCAGCAGCCCCACGACGAATAACTATGGCTACACCTTC. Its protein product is CASSPTTNNYGYTF.

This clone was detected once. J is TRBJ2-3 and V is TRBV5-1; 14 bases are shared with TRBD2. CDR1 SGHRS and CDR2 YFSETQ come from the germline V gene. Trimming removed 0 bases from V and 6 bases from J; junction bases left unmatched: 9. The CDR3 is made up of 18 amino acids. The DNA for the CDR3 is TGCGCCAGCAGCTTGGGGAGACTAGCGGGGGGGCCCTCCGATACGCAGTATTTT. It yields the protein CASSLGRLAGGPSDTQYF.

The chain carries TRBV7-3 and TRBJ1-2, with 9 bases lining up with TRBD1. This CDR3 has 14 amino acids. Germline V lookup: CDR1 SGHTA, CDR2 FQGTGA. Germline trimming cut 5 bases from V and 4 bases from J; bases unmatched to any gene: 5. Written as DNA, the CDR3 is TGTGCCAGCAGCCCGGGACAGGGCGTCTATGGCTACACCTTC. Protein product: CASSPGQGVYGYTF.

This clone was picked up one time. Here the CDR3 reads CASSLLSLADSTDTQYF. CDR3 in DNA: TGTGCCAGCAGCCTCCTAAGCCTAGCGGATAGCACAGATACGCAGTATTTT. This rearrangement joins TRBV27 to TRBJ2-3, with 7 bases aligning to TRBD2. The CDR3 sequence is 17 residues long. With 6 bases clipped from V and 0 bases from J, the junction kept 12 bases outside the gene matches. Germline values: CDR1 MNHEY, CDR2 SMNVEV (reference sequence).

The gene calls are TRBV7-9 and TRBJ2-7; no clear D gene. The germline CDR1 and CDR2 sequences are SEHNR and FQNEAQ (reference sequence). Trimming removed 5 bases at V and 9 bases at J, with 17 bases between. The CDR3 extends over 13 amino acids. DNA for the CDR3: TGTGCCAGCAGCACGAGAACCCAAGACGGGCAGTACTTC. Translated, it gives CASSTRTQDGQYF. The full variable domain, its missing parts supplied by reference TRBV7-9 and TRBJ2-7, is DTGVSQNPRHKITKRGQNVTFRCDPISEHNRLYWYRQTLGQGPEFLTYFQNEAQLEKSRLLSDRFSAERPKGSFSTLEIQRTEQGDSAMYLCASSTRTQDGQYFGPGTRLTVT.

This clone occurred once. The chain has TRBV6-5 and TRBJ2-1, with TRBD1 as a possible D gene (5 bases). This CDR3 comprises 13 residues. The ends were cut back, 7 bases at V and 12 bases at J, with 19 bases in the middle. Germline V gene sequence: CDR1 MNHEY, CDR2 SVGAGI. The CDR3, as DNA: TGTGCCAGCACTGCTCAGCAGGGTTATGGGCAGTTCTTC. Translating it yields CASTAQQGYGQFF.

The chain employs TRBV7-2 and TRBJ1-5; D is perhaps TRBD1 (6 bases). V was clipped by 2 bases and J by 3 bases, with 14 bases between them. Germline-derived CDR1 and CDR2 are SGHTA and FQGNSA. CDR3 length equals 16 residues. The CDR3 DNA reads TGTGCCAGCAGCTTAATCGGTCAGGGGAACAATCAGCCCCAGCATTTT. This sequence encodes CASSLIGQGNNQPQHF.

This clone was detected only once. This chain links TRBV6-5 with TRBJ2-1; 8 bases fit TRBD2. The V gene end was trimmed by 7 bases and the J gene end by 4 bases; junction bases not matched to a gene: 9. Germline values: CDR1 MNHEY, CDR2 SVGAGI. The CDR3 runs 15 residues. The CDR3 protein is CASTRRGGRYNEQFF. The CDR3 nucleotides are TGTGCCAGCACCCGCCGGGGGGGGAGGTACAATGAGCAGTTCTTC.

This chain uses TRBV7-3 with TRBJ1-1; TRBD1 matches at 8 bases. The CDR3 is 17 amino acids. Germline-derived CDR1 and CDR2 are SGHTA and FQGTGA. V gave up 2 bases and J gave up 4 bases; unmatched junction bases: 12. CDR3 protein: CASSLGGTGTFSTEAFF. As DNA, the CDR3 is TGTGCCAGCAGCTTAGGGGGGACAGGTACTTTTAGCACTGAAGCTTTCTTT.

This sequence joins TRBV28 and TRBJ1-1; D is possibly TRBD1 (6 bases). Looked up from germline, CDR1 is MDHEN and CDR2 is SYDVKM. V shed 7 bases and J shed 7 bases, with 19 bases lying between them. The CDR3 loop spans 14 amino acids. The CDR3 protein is CASMPGGGGFEAFF. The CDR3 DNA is TGTGCCAGCATGCCCGGGGGGGGCGGGTTTGAAGCTTTCTTT.

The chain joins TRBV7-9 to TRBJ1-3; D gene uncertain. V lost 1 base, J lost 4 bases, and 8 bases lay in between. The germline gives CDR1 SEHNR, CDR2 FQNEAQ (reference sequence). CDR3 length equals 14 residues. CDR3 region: CASSLDGRGNTIYF. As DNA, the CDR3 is TGTGCCAGCAGCTTAGATGGCAGGGGAAACACCATATATTTT.

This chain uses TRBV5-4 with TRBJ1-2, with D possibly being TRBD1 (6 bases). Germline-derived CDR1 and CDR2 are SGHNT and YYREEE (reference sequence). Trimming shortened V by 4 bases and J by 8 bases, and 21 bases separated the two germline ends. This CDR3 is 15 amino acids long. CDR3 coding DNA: TGTGCCAGCAGCCCCCGACAGGCTCCGACGGGAGGCTACACCTTC. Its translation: CASSPRQAPTGGYTF. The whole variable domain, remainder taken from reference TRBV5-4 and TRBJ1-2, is ETGVTQSPTHLIKTRGQQVTLRCSSQSGHNTVSWYQQALGQGPQFIFQYYREEENGRGNFPPRFSGLQFPNYSSELNVNALELDDSALYLCASSPRQAPTGGYTFGSGTRLTVV.

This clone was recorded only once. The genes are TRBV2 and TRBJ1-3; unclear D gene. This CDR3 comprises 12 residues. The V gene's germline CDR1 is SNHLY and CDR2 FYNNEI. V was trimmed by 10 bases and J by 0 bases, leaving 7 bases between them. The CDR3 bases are TGTGCCATCGAGAGCTCTGGAAACACCATATATTTT. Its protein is CAIESSGNTIYF.

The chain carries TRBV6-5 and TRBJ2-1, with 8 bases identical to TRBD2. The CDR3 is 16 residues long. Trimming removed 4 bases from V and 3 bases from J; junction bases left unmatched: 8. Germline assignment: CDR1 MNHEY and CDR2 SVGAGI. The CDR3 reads CASSFDRGGFYNEQFF. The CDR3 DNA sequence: TGTGCCAGCAGTTTCGACCGGGGGGGCTTCTACAATGAGCAGTTCTTC.

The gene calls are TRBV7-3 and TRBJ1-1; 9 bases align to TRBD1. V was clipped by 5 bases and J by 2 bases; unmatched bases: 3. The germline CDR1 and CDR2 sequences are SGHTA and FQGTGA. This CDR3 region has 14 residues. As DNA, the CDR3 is TGTGCCAGCAGCCCACAGGGGGCAAACACTGAAGCTTTCTTT. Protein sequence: CASSPQGANTEAFF.

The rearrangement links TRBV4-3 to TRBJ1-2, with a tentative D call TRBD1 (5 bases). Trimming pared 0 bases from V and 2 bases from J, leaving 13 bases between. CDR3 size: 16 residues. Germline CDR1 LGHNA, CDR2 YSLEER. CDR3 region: CASSQEVGGFNYGYTF. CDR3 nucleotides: TGCGCCAGCAGCCAAGAGGTTGGGGGGTTCAACTATGGCTACACCTTC.

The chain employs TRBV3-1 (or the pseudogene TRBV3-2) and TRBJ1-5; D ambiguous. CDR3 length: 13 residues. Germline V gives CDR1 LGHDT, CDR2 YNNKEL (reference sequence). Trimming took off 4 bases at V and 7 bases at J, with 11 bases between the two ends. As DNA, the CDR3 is TGTGCCAGCAGCCCCCGCCTAGGCCAGCCCCAGCATTTT. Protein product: CASSPRLGQPQHF.

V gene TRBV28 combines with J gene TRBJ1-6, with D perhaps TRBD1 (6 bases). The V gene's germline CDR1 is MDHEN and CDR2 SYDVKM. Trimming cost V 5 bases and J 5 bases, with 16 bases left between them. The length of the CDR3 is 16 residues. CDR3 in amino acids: CASSKPPGHDNSPLHF. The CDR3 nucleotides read TGTGCCAGCAGTAAACCCCCGGGACACGATAATTCACCCCTCCACTTT.

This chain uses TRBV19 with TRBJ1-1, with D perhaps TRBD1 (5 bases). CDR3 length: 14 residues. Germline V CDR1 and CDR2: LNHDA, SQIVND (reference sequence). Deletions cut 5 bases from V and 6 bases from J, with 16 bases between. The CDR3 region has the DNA TGTGCCAGTAGTGTTGGACCCTGGGGACCTGAAGCTTTCTTT. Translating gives CASSVGPWGPEAFF.

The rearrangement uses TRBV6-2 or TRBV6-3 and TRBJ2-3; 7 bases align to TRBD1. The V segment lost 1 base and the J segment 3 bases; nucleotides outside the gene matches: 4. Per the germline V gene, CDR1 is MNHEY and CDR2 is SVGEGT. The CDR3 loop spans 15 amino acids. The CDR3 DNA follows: TGTGCCAGCAGTTACTTCGGCAGGGGGACAGATACGCAGTATTTT. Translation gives CASSYFGRGTDTQYF.

The CDR3 loop reads CASSPGAPQYF. DNA of the CDR3: TGTGCCAGCAGCCCTGGGGCCCCCCAGTACTTC. The chain carries TRBV6-2 or TRBV6-3 and TRBJ2-5; tentative D call: TRBD1 (5 bases). Trimming took 6 bases from V and 9 from J, leaving 11 bases between them. CDR1 MNHEY and CDR2 SVGEGT come from the germline V gene. The CDR3 spans 11 residues.